This TCR beta chain was identified in a study of T cells after posttransplantation cyclophosphamide. Sequencing used immunoSEQ multiplex PCR; TCRdb keeps in-frame clones, though not all of them. Listed for the sample are roughly 49,000 clones, none seen a single time. This CDR3 contains 15 residues. Per germline, CDR1 SGHRS and CDR2 YFSETQ. V shed 0 bases and J 7 bases; nucleotides not matched to a gene: 9. Study results and caveats: Skin or GI-infiltrating T cells shared few TRB sequences with blood.

This clone was counted ten times or more. What it binds is unknown. Sequencing was performed on PBMCs. The chain combines TRBV5-1 with TRBJ2-5, with 7 bases identical to TRBD2. The sequence was collected from a man aged 35 to 55 in good health, CMV-negative, and a related stem cell transplant donor. CDR3 nucleotides: TGCGCCAGCAGCTTGGAAGGGACTACGGGGGGGACCCAGTACTTC. Protein product: CASSLEGTTGGTQYF.